Listed below are T cell receptor beta chains from one sample, sequenced in a study of T cell responses to AZD1222 COVID-19 vaccine. Here immunoSEQ multiplex PCR was the method, and the copy in TCRdb shows in-frame clones only, minus some. This sample has approximately 180,000 clones, with around 89% found just once. The sequences come from peripheral blood, collected 28 days after the second AZD1222 dose. These receptors originate from an adult who received the AZD1222 COVID-19 vaccine. The CDR3 runs from the conserved cysteine through the conserved F or W. D genes are given only for firm matches. Expanded clones are given a class, and other clones once, few, many or no size at all.

j_call	v_call	d_call	clone_size	cdr3_nt	cdr3_aa
TRBJ2-7	TRBV3-1/TRBV3-2	TRBD1	-	TGTGCCAGCAGCCGACAGGGGGGATACGAGCAGTACTTC	CASSRQGGYEQYF
TRBJ1-1	TRBV6-4	-	-	TGTGCCAGCAGTGAACAGCCAACGAACACTGAAGCTTTCTTT	CASSEQPTNTEAFF
TRBJ2-3	TRBV9	-	-	TGTGCCAGCAGCGTAAGACAGGGCACAGATACGCAGTATTTT	CASSVRQGTDTQYF
TRBJ1-2	TRBV19	-	-	TGTGCCAGTAGGGAGGAGGGGATGAAGTATGGCTACACCTTC	CASREEGMKYGYTF
TRBJ1-5	TRBV25-1	-	-	TGTGCCAGCAGGCGGACACCCAAATGTGTCAATCAGCCCCAGCATTTT	CASRRTPKCVNQPQHF
TRBJ2-7	TRBV6-5	-	-	TGTGCCAGCAGTTACTCAGAAAACTACGAGCAGTACTTC	CASSYSENYEQYF
TRBJ2-1	TRBV28	TRBD1	-	TGTGCCAGCAGGGCAAGGGGGCGAGGGCTAGCCGACGTCTCCTACAATGAGCAGTTCTTC	CASRARGRGLADVSYNEQFF
TRBJ1-5	TRBV5-6	TRBD1	few	TGTGCCAGCAGCTTGGGGACAGGGGGCAATCAGCCCCAGCATTTT	CASSLGTGGNQPQHF
TRBJ1-5	TRBV19	TRBD1	-	TGTGCCAGTAGTCCCCCCGGGACAGGGCAGGGGCCCCAGCATTTT	CASSPPGTGQGPQHF
TRBJ1-5	TRBV12-3/TRBV12-4	-	-	TGTGCCAGCAGCCTCGATCGTCAGCCCCAGCATTTT	CASSLDRQPQHF
TRBJ2-3	TRBV28	-	-	TGTGCCAGCAGTTTAGGAGGGGGCAGAGATACGCAGTATTTT	CASSLGGGRDTQYF
TRBJ1-2	TRBV2	-	-	TGTGCCAGCAGTGGGCACTATGGCTACACCTTC	CASSGHYGYTF
TRBJ2-7	TRBV27	TRBD2	-	TGTGCCAGCAGTCCTAGCGGGAGGCCCAACTACGAGCAGTACTTC	CASSPSGRPNYEQYF
TRBJ2-1	TRBV6-2/TRBV6-3	-	-	TGTGCCAGCAGTTACAAGCAGGAATACAATGAGCAGTTCTTC	CASSYKQEYNEQFF
TRBJ1-4	TRBV30	TRBD1	-	TGTGCCTGGACCCCGGACAGGGCCTCAGAAAAACTGTTTTTT	CAWTPDRASEKLFF
TRBJ2-5	TRBV10-3	-	once	TGTGCCATCAGTGAGCGAGTAACGGAAGAGACCCAGTACTTC	CAISERVTEETQYF
TRBJ2-5	TRBV15	TRBD1	-	TGTGCCACCAGCAGGGACAGGGGTCAAGAGACCCAGTACTTC	CATSRDRGQETQYF